These 29 T cell receptor beta chains share one sample of origin, sequenced in a study of T cell responses to AZD1222 COVID-19 vaccine. Some clones are missing from TCRdb's copy, which holds only in-frame ones; the method was immunoSEQ multiplex PCR. The table records 60,000 to 100,000 clones, about nine tenths of them present only once. Source: peripheral blood, taken on day 0 of AZD1222 vaccination. The source is an adult in good health.

This sequence joins TRBV24-1 and TRBJ2-7; D uncertain. Germline CDR1 reads KGHDR; CDR2 reads SFDVKD. With 2 bases removed from V and 7 bases from J, the gap between germline ends came to 17 bases. The CDR3 has 15 residues. CDR3 coding DNA: TGTGCCACCAGTGATTCAAAGTTGGTCGTAGCAGAGCAGTACTTC. Its protein is CATSDSKLVVAEQYF.

In this sample, this clone turned up once. The V gene is TRBV14, the J gene TRBJ2-1; TRBD1 agrees at 11 bases. V shed 3 bases, J shed 7 bases, and the junction held 11 bases outside the gene matches. The CDR3 contains 17 residues. Germline V gene data show CDR1 as SGHDN and CDR2 as FVKESK. DNA of the CDR3: TGTGCCAGCAGCCAGGACAGGGGGCCTCTAGCGGTTAATGAGCAGTTCTTC. Residues: CASSQDRGPLAVNEQFF.

This chain links TRBV9 with TRBJ1-5; possibly TRBD1 for D (5 bases). This CDR3 comprises 14 residues. Trimming shortened V by 2 bases and J by 5 bases, and 11 bases separated the two germline ends. Germline CDR1 SGDLS, CDR2 YYNGEE. The CDR3 is CASSVGPGHQPQHF. CDR3 sequence (DNA): TGTGCCAGCAGCGTGGGCCCAGGGCATCAGCCCCAGCATTTT.

The chain combines TRBV6-5 with TRBJ2-7; D remains unclear. The CDR3 runs 13 residues. Per the germline V gene, CDR1 is MNHEY and CDR2 is SVGAGI. V shed 8 bases and J shed 2 bases, with 13 bases lying between them. CDR3 nucleotides: TGTGCCAGCTTAAACAGTTTGGCCTACGAGCAGTACTTC. This sequence encodes CASLNSLAYEQYF.

There are many counts of this clone. The rearrangement links TRBV19 to TRBJ1-2; D uncertain. Trimming left V 0 bases short and J 7 bases short, with 12 bases between. CDR1 is LNHDA, CDR2 SQIVND, per germline (reference sequence). The CDR3 sequence is 14 residues long. The CDR3 loop is CASSIDPPRAGYTF. The DNA for the CDR3 is TGTGCCAGTAGTATAGATCCCCCGAGGGCTGGCTACACCTTC. Full variable domain (outside the CDR3, taken from reference TRBV19 and TRBJ1-2): DGGITQSPKYLFRKEGQNVTLSCEQNLNHDAMYWYRQDPGQGLRLIYYSQIVNDFQKGDIAEGYSVSREKKESFPLTVTSAQKNPTAFYLCASSIDPPRAGYTFGSGTRLTVV.

This chain connects TRBV27 to TRBJ1-3; 7 nucleotides agree with TRBD1. The germline gives CDR1 MNHEY, CDR2 SMNVEV (reference sequence). The CDR3 is 13 amino acids. J gave up 4 bases and V 5 bases, and 2 bases lay outside the gene matches. CDR3 nucleotides: TGTGCCAGCAGTAACAGGGGAGGAAACACCATATATTTT. It codes for CASSNRGGNTIYF.

The chain recombines TRBV7-2 with TRBJ1-2, with D maybe TRBD1 (5 bases). V dropped 5 bases and J dropped 4 bases, with 11 bases sitting between them. Per germline, CDR1 SGHTA and CDR2 FQGNSA. The CDR3 extends over 13 amino acids. The CDR3 reads CASSPSGPYGYTF. The CDR3 DNA reads as TGTGCCAGCAGCCCCTCGGGACCCTATGGCTACACCTTC.

CDR3 loop: CASSLDRGDSPLHF. CDR3 in DNA: TGTGCCAGCAGCCTGGACAGGGGAGATTCACCCCTCCACTTT. This chain uses TRBV25-1 with TRBJ1-6, with 9 positions matching TRBD1. The CDR3 sequence is 14 residues long. Germline CDR1 reads MGHDK; CDR2 reads SYGVNS. Losses at the gene ends were 6 bases for V and 8 bases for J; bases not matched to a gene: 5.

CDR3 sequence reads: CASSFRHQETQYF. The CDR3 coding sequence is TGTGCCAGCAGCTTTCGGCACCAAGAGACCCAGTACTTC. The V call is TRBV7-8, the J call TRBJ2-5; no reliable D call. The V end was cut by 3 bases, the J end by 0 bases, with 5 bases between. The CDR3 sequence is 13 residues long. Per germline, CDR1 SGHVS and CDR2 FQNEAQ.

V usage is TRBV12-5 and J usage is TRBJ2-2, with 11 bases identical to TRBD1. V dropped 5 bases and J dropped 8; count of bases not matched to a gene: 7. The CDR3 totals 15 residues. From germline, CDR1 is LGHNT and CDR2 FRNRAP. The CDR3 DNA sequence: TGTGCTAGTGGTACCGGACAGGGGGCAGCTGGGGAGCTGTTTTTT. It specifies CASGTGQGAAGELFF.

This chain uses TRBV29-1 with TRBJ1-2, with TRBD1 identical over 7 bases. J was trimmed by 8 bases and V by 4 bases; bases with no gene match: 7. This CDR3 is 12 amino acids long. In germline, CDR1 is SQVTM, CDR2 ANQGSEA. CDR3 loop: CSVAEETGGYTF. CDR3 DNA sequence: TGCAGCGTTGCGGAGGAGACAGGGGGCTACACCTTC.

The genes are TRBV7-8 and TRBJ1-3; no clear D gene. There are 17 residues in the CDR3. V lost 4 bases and J 2 bases, leaving 18 bases between the germline ends. CDR1 is SGHVS and CDR2 is FQNEAQ in the germline V gene. The CDR3 here is CASSYLKDEVPGNTIYF. CDR3 sequence (DNA): TGTGCCAGCAGCTACCTAAAGGACGAGGTACCTGGAAACACCATATATTTT. The complete variable domain, with remaining parts taken from reference TRBV7-8 and TRBJ1-3, reads GAGVSQSPRYKVAKRGQDVALRCDPISGHVSLFWYQQALGQGPEFLTYFQNEAQLDKSGLPSDRFFAERPEGSVSTLKIQRTQQEDSAVYLCASSYLKDEVPGNTIYFGEGSWLTVV.

The CDR3 sequence is CASSPPLQGRNTIYF. The CDR3 DNA is TGTGCCAGCAGCCCTCCTTTGCAGGGCAGAAACACCATATATTTT. The J gene is TRBJ1-3, the V gene TRBV11-3, with D perhaps matching TRBD1 (5 bases). This CDR3 spans 15 amino acids. Trimming removed 5 bases at V and 5 bases at J, with 16 bases between. CDR1 and CDR2 from the germline V gene are SGHNT and YENEEA.

V usage is TRBV12-5 and J usage is TRBJ1-2; 7 bases line up with TRBD1. V shed 1 base and J 7 bases; nucleotides not matched to a gene: 6. Germline V gene lookup returns CDR1 LGHNT and CDR2 FRNRAP. The CDR3 runs to 14 residues. In DNA form, the CDR3 reads TGTGCTAGTGGTTTGGACAGGGGAGGTGGTGGCTACACCTTC. Translation gives CASGLDRGGGGYTF.

The table lists this clone with a count of one. The chain carries TRBV29-1 and TRBJ2-7; D unresolved. Germline values: CDR1 SQVTM, CDR2 ANQGSEA. Trimming stripped 6 bases from V and 0 bases from J, with 6 bases between. This CDR3 comprises 11 residues. For the CDR3, the DNA is TGCAGCGTCAGGCACTCCTACGAGCAGTACTTC. Residues: CSVRHSYEQYF.

This clone showed up just once. The gene calls are TRBV19 and TRBJ1-1; weak D call: TRBD1 (6 bases). Germline loops: CDR1 LNHDA, CDR2 SQIVND (reference sequence). V dropped 8 bases and J dropped 4 bases, with 29 bases sitting between them. CDR3 length: 18 residues. The CDR3: CASRLLAVSDRWSTEAFF. In DNA form, the CDR3 reads TGTGCCAGTCGGCTTCTTGCTGTTTCCGACAGGTGGAGCACTGAAGCTTTCTTT. The whole variable domain, filled in from reference TRBV19 and TRBJ1-1, reads DGGITQSPKYLFRKEGQNVTLSCEQNLNHDAMYWYRQDPGQGLRLIYYSQIVNDFQKGDIAEGYSVSREKKESFPLTVTSAQKNPTAFYLCASRLLAVSDRWSTEAFFGQGTRLTVV.

The J gene is TRBJ2-5, the V gene TRBV5-5; no reliable D call. Deletions cut 0 bases from V and 5 bases from J, with 8 bases between. Germline CDR1 SGHKS, CDR2 YYEKEE (reference sequence). The CDR3 has 13 amino acids. CDR3 loop: CASSLARTETQYF. CDR3 DNA sequence: TGTGCCAGCAGCTTGGCACGAACGGAGACCCAGTACTTC.

This rearrangement joins TRBV12-3 or TRBV12-4 to TRBJ1-3; D uncertain. This CDR3 contains 13 residues. Deletions cut 4 bases from V and 1 base from J, with 5 bases between. CDR3 sequence (DNA): TGTGCCAGCAGTTCCAGATCTGGAAACACCATATATTTT. This sequence encodes CASSSRSGNTIYF.

V is TRBV7-2 and J is TRBJ1-5, with D possibly TRBD1 on 5 matching bases. The ends were cut back, 2 bases at V and 0 bases at J, with 11 bases in the middle. Germline V lookup: CDR1 SGHTA, CDR2 FQGNSA. The CDR3 extends over 16 amino acids. The CDR3 DNA sequence: TGTGCCAGCAGCTTATGGGGCGGGTCTAGCAATCAGCCCCAGCATTTT. Translated, it gives CASSLWGGSSNQPQHF.

The V and J genes are TRBV24-1 and TRBJ1-5; 8 nucleotides agree with TRBD1. The V gene end was trimmed by 2 bases and the J gene end by 2 bases; junction bases not matched to a gene: 7. Germline V gene data show CDR1 as KGHDR and CDR2 as SFDVKD. This CDR3 contains 17 residues. CDR3 nucleotides: TGTGCCACCAGTGATTCGCCACAGGGGGATGGCAATCAGCCCCAGCATTTT. It is translated as CATSDSPQGDGNQPQHF.

The chain has TRBV10-3 and TRBJ2-7; possibly TRBD1 for D (5 bases). CDR3 size: 13 residues. The germline V and J ends were trimmed by 4 bases and 2 bases, with 9 bases remaining between them. In germline, CDR1 is ENHRY, CDR2 SYGVKD. The CDR3 sequence: CAISGSDTYEQYF. The CDR3 DNA reads TGTGCCATCAGTGGGTCGGACACCTACGAGCAGTACTTC.

For the CDR3, the DNA is TGTGCCAGCCGGGGACCTGTCACAGATACGCAGTATTTT. Protein sequence: CASRGPVTDTQYF. The chain recombines TRBV2 with TRBJ2-3, with D perhaps being TRBD1 or TRBD2 (5 bases each). V lost 8 bases to trimming and J lost 2 bases, with 11 bases between them. The germline V gene encodes CDR1 SNHLY and CDR2 FYNNEI. There are 13 residues in the CDR3.

The chain has TRBV2 and TRBJ1-2, with TRBD1 matching over 8 bases. The CDR3 consists of 13 residues. Unmatched junction bases numbered 7, after V lost 8 bases and J lost 5 bases. Germline CDR1 SNHLY, CDR2 FYNNEI. The CDR3 reads CASVEDRDYGYTF. The DNA for the CDR3 is TGTGCCAGCGTTGAGGACAGGGATTATGGCTACACCTTC.

This clone was recorded a few times. The gene calls are TRBV3-1 (or the pseudogene TRBV3-2) and TRBJ1-6, with D perhaps TRBD1 (6 bases). The length of the CDR3 is 16 residues. The V and J ends lost 2 bases and 10 bases respectively, with 18 bases between them. From germline, CDR1 is LGHDT and CDR2 YNNKEL (reference sequence). The CDR3 is CASSQSDGGLGSPLHF. The CDR3 DNA reads as TGTGCCAGCAGCCAATCGGACGGGGGGCTCGGGTCACCCCTCCACTTT.

In its sample, this clone was seen once. This chain links TRBV2 with TRBJ1-6; weak D call: TRBD1 (6 bases). CDR3 size: 15 residues. Trimming pared 7 bases from V and 4 bases from J, leaving 14 bases between. Per the germline V gene, CDR1 is SNHLY and CDR2 is FYNNEI. The CDR3 DNA sequence: TGTGCCAGCATGCCACAGGGATCTTATAATTCACCCCTCCACTTT. Translating it yields CASMPQGSYNSPLHF.

J is TRBJ1-2 and V is TRBV3-1 (or the pseudogene TRBV3-2), with TRBD1 matching 10 bases. Germline CDR1 is LGHDT and CDR2 is YNNKEL (reference sequence). V lost 4 bases and J lost 8; bases outside the gene matches: 10. The CDR3 consists of 15 residues. The CDR3 protein is CASSPAGTGVGGYTF. The CDR3 bases are TGTGCCAGCAGCCCGGCCGGGACAGGGGTCGGCGGCTACACCTTC.

The rearrangement uses TRBV6-5 and TRBJ2-7; D call uncertain. There are 12 residues in the CDR3. V gave up 7 bases and J gave up 6 bases, with 13 bases separating them. In germline, CDR1 is MNHEY, CDR2 SVGAGI. The CDR3 region has the DNA TGTGCCAGCACTAACCACCCTTCCGAGCAGTACTTC. As protein: CASTNHPSEQYF.

The chain uses TRBV24-1 and TRBJ1-5, with D uncertain. The germline gives CDR1 KGHDR, CDR2 SFDVKD. V was clipped by 10 bases and J by 6 bases, with 18 bases between them. This CDR3 region has 14 residues. The chain's CDR3 is CATAGNEGTQPQHF. DNA of the CDR3: TGTGCCACTGCAGGCAATGAGGGCACTCAGCCCCAGCATTTT.

This sequence joins TRBV28 and TRBJ1-4; 11 bases match TRBD1. CDR1 and CDR2 (germline): MDHEN, SYDVKM. The V and J ends lost 6 bases and 7 bases, in that order; junction bases with no gene match: 13. This CDR3 contains 17 residues. The CDR3 DNA reads as TGTGCCAGCAGCGCACCGGGACAGGGGGGTTCTAGTGAAAAACTGTTTTTT. This encodes CASSAPGQGGSSEKLFF. Drawing the rest from reference TRBV28 and TRBJ1-4, the complete variable domain is DVKVTQSSRYLVKRTGEKVFLECVQDMDHENMFWYRQDPGLGLRLIYFSYDVKMKEKGDIPEGYSVSREKKERFSLILESASTNQTSMYLCASSAPGQGGSSEKLFFGSGTQLSVL.